This is a list of T cell receptor beta chains from one sample in a study of human T cells and chemical hapten exposure. Each CDR3 protein is one row after TCRdb ran MiXCR on the RACE reads. The table lists some 84,000 distinct CDR3 sequences, approximately 10% of them singletons. The source material was whole blood, sampled in connection with sensitization to the hapten diphenylcyclopropenone (DPC). These receptors all come from a woman aged 50 to 65 with alopecia areata. Some clones in this sample may be carry-over from other donors' samples. CDR3s include the opening cysteine and the closing phenylalanine or tryptophan. The D gene is left open where the match is weak. Some rows have no size entry. The others give once, few or many, or a class for an expanded clone.

clone size	V gene	J gene	D gene	CDR3 DNA	CDR3 protein
-	TRBV7-6	TRBJ1-6	-	TGTGCCAGCAGCCCCGGGGGGAGTACACCCCTCTACTTT	CASSPGGSTPLYF
-	TRBV28	TRBJ2-7	-	TGTGCCAGCAGTTTTGAAGTAGACAGACAGCGGAACTTC	CASSFEVDRQRNF
many	TRBV5-4	TRBJ2-7	TRBD1	TGTGCCAGCAGTTTCGGACAGGGAGGTACCTACGAGCAGTACTTC	CASSFGQGGTYEQYF
few	TRBV9	TRBJ1-3	TRBD1	TGTGCCAGCAGCGTATTGACAGGGGCTGGAAACACCATATATTTT	CASSVLTGAGNTIYF
-	TRBV28	TRBJ2-7	-	TGTGCCAGCATTTCCCCACCGGGGTCTTACGAGCAGTACTTC	CASISPPGSYEQYF
many	TRBV5-1	TRBJ2-5	-	TGCGCCAGCAGCTCCCGACTGACCCAGTACTTC	CASSSRLTQYF
many	TRBV20-1	TRBJ2-1	-	TGCAGTGCAGCCACTGGCCTCAATGAGCAGTTCTTC	CSAATGLNEQFF
-	TRBV7-2	TRBJ2-1	-	TGTGCCAGCAGCTTAGCGGGAGTCCTTAATGAGCAGTTCTTC	CASSLAGVLNEQFF
many	TRBV6-2/TRBV6-3	TRBJ2-4	-	TGTGCCAGCAGACAAAGCCCCTATCCGGGGCAGGGAAACATTCAGTACTTC	CASRQSPYPGQGNIQYF
few	TRBV7-2	TRBJ2-3	TRBD2	TGTGCCAGCAGCCTATTAGCGGGAGAAGATACGCAGTATTTT	CASSLLAGEDTQYF
many	TRBV10-3	TRBJ1-5	TRBD1	TGTGCCATCAGTGAGAATGTAGGGGGCGGCAATCAGCCCCAGCATTTT	CAISENVGGGNQPQHF
few	TRBV4-1	TRBJ1-3	-	TGCGCCAGCAGCCAAATTGGACTGCCTGGAAACACCATATATTTT	CASSQIGLPGNTIYF
once	TRBV5-1	TRBJ2-1	TRBD2	TGCGCCAGCAGCTATGGACTAGCGGGAGGGCCCAGCTCCTACAATGAGCAGTTCTTC	CASSYGLAGGPSSYNEQFF
few	TRBV18	TRBJ2-7	-	TGTGCCAGCTCACAACAGGGCGCGGCAACGTCTTTC	CASSQQGAATSF
-	TRBV10-3	TRBJ1-5	-	TGTGCCATCAGTAGGACAGAAGATCAGCCCCAGCATTTT	CAISRTEDQPQHF
-	TRBV7-6	TRBJ1-2	-	TGTGCCAGCAGCCTCCTCCCGGAGGGCTACCCTCGGGGCTATGGCTACACCTTC	CASSLLPEGYPRGYGYTF
-	TRBV3-1	TRBJ2-4	TRBD2	TGTGCCAGCAGCCGGACTAGCGGACTTGAAGGCATTCAGTACTTC	CASSRTSGLEGIQYF
few	TRBV30	TRBJ2-6	TRBD2	TGTGCCTGGAGGGCAGCGGGACACGTCCTGACTTTC	CAWRAAGHVLTF
many	TRBV5-6	TRBJ2-7	-	TGTGCCAGCAGCTTTACGACCTCCGTATTACGGGAGCAGTACTTC	CASSFTTSVLREQYF
-	TRBV12-3/TRBV12-4	TRBJ1-3	-	TGTGCCAGCAGTTTCCTACAGAGCTCTGGAAACACCATATATTTT	CASSFLQSSGNTIYF
few	TRBV20-1	TRBJ2-7	TRBD1	TGCAGTGCTCTCCTCGGGACAGGGGAAATGGAGCAGTACTTC	CSALLGTGEMEQYF
few	TRBV6-5	TRBJ2-1	-	TGTGCCAGCAGCGCAGGGGGGGGGTCATACAATGAGCAGTTCTTC	CASSAGGGSYNEQFF
few	TRBV20-1	TRBJ2-7	-	TGCAGTGCTAGAGATCCCCAAAATAATGAGCAGTACTTC	CSARDPQNNEQYF
many	TRBV27	TRBJ1-2	TRBD1	TGTGCCAGCAGTCCTTGGATAGGGGGCTCGGGCTATGGCTACACCTTC	CASSPWIGGSGYGYTF
-	TRBV28	TRBJ2-5	-	TGTGCCAGCGGACTCGGGCGGTTCCAAGAGACCCAGTACTTC	CASGLGRFQETQYF
many	TRBV4-2	TRBJ2-7	-	TGTGCCAGCAGCCAAGATAAGTGGACCCTTGGGAAGGAGCAGTACTTC	CASSQDKWTLGKEQYF
few	TRBV7-2	TRBJ2-1	-	TGTGCCAGCAGCTCCGCTGCCATCAGTGGGAATGAGCAGTTCTTC	CASSSAAISGNEQFF
-	TRBV12-3/TRBV12-4	TRBJ1-1	-	TGTGCCAGCAGTCTCATACAGGGAAATGAAGCTTTCTTT	CASSLIQGNEAFF
-	TRBV5-4	TRBJ2-3	TRBD2	TGTGCCAGCAGCTCTGGACTAGCGGGGGACACAGATACGCAGTATTTT	CASSSGLAGDTDTQYF
-	TRBV27	TRBJ2-3	TRBD2	TGTGCCAGCAGTTCCCCCCTGGGGCGGGAGGACCAAGATACGCAGTATTTT	CASSSPLGREDQDTQYF
few	TRBV19	TRBJ1-5	-	TGTGCCAGTAGTATTTCTTATAGCAATCAGCCCCAGCATTTT	CASSISYSNQPQHF
-	TRBV11-2	TRBJ2-1	-	TGTGCCAGCAGCTTAGATACGGGAGAGCAGTTCTTC	CASSLDTGEQFF
many	TRBV24-1	TRBJ1-1	-	TGTGCCACCAGTGATCCCGGGCCCGGGGCTGAAGCTTTCTTT	CATSDPGPGAEAFF
many	TRBV7-2	TRBJ2-1	-	TGTGCCAGCAGCTTAAAAAGGGCCAATGAGCAGTTCTTC	CASSLKRANEQFF
-	TRBV9	TRBJ2-1	TRBD2	TGTGCCAGCAGCCCTGTAGCGGGAGGAACGGGCAATGAGCAGTTCTTC	CASSPVAGGTGNEQFF
few	TRBV28	TRBJ2-1	TRBD2	TGTGCCGGGTCCAAGGACAGGTTATTAGCGGGAGGGCCGTGGAATGAGCAGTTCTTC	CAGSKDRLLAGGPWNEQFF
few	TRBV28	TRBJ2-3	-	TGTGCCAGCAGTTTGGCCTGGGGCGGGGAAACAGATACGCAGTATTTT	CASSLAWGGETDTQYF
few	TRBV27	TRBJ1-5	-	TGTGCCAGCAGTCGGGGGACGGGAAATCAGCCCCAGCATTTT	CASSRGTGNQPQHF
many	TRBV20-1	TRBJ2-1	-	TGCAGTGCCGGAAGGGGTGCGCCTAATGAGCAGTTCTTC	CSAGRGAPNEQFF
few	TRBV12-5	TRBJ2-3	-	TGTGCTAGTGGTTTGGGGAGCACAGATACGCAGTATTTT	CASGLGSTDTQYF
-	TRBV7-6	TRBJ2-5	TRBD2	TGTGCCAGCAGCTTAGCAGTAGCGGGAGTCGGAGAGACCCAGTACTTC	CASSLAVAGVGETQYF
-	TRBV5-1	TRBJ2-1	TRBD1	TGCGCCAGCAGCTTGGGCCGGGACAGGGTCGGCAATGAGCAGTTCTTC	CASSLGRDRVGNEQFF
many	TRBV2	TRBJ2-3	-	TGTGCCAGCGAGGGCGGCCCATTCACAGATACGCAGTATTTT	CASEGGPFTDTQYF
-	TRBV6-2/TRBV6-3	TRBJ2-7	TRBD1	TGTGCCAGCAGGCCCGGACAGGGGGCCTCCTACGAGCAGTACTTC	CASRPGQGASYEQYF
few	TRBV9	TRBJ2-3	-	TGTGCCAGCAGCGCGGGGAGCGGAGTCAGCACAGATACGCAGTATTTT	CASSAGSGVSTDTQYF
-	TRBV7-8	TRBJ2-7	TRBD1	TGTGCCAGCAGCCGACCAGGGGGAACTTACGAGCAGTACTTC	CASSRPGGTYEQYF
few	TRBV6-6	TRBJ1-5	TRBD1	TGTGCCAGCAGTCCAGGGGACAGGGCGGGTCAGCCCCAGCATTTT	CASSPGDRAGQPQHF
few	TRBV6-2/TRBV6-3	TRBJ2-7	TRBD1	TGTGCCAGCAGTTACGATCGCAGGGGGAAGGCCTACGAGCAGTACTTC	CASSYDRRGKAYEQYF
many	TRBV20-1	TRBJ2-2	TRBD2	TGCAGTGCTGGAGAGCTAGCGGGAGCCGGGGAGCTGTTTTTT	CSAGELAGAGELFF
-	TRBV6-5	TRBJ2-2	-	TGTGCCAGCAGTTACGAAGTCACCGGGGAGCTGTTTTTT	CASSYEVTGELFF
-	TRBV19	TRBJ2-1	TRBD2	TGTGCCAGTAGTATTAAAATAGGTGATAGCGGGAGCAATGAGCAGTTCTTC	CASSIKIGDSGSNEQFF
-	TRBV5-5	TRBJ2-7	-	TGTGCCAGCAGCTCCCATAGTGGATACGAGCAGTACTTC	CASSSHSGYEQYF
many	TRBV20-1	TRBJ1-2	TRBD1	TGCAGTGGATCGACAGGGGTCGAAGGCGGCTACACCTTC	CSGSTGVEGGYTF
few	TRBV7-3	TRBJ2-2	-	TGTGCCAGCAGCTTAACGGGTAGCACGAACACCGGGGAGCTGTTTTTT	CASSLTGSTNTGELFF
many	TRBV7-6	TRBJ2-3	TRBD2	TGTGCCAGCAGTCCAGTTCGCTCACTAGCGGGAGTGACAGATACGCAGTATTTT	CASSPVRSLAGVTDTQYF
many	TRBV7-9	TRBJ1-3	-	TGTGCCAGCAGCTTTCTTTCCCGACGGTCCGGAAACACCATATATTTT	CASSFLSRRSGNTIYF
-	TRBV5-1	TRBJ2-1	-	TGCGCCAGCAGTCGGACTTGGAATGAGCAGTTCTTC	CASSRTWNEQFF
many	TRBV5-4	TRBJ1-2	-	TGTGCCAGCAGACTCCAGGGGAGGTATGGCTACACCTTC	CASRLQGRYGYTF
many	TRBV18	TRBJ1-1	-	TGTGCCAGCTCACCACCGCCCAGGGGAATCGTCACTGAAGCTTTCTTT	CASSPPPRGIVTEAFF